The 9 T cell receptor beta chains below all came from one sample that was sequenced in a study of T cell responses to AZD1222 COVID-19 vaccine (dated by TCRdb to about 2021). The time point label for this specimen denotes: about 28 days (+/-7) after the second vaccine dose. Taken with the paper, the label for treatment or condition translates to: meningococcal conjugate vaccine given as trial control. The method was the immunoSEQ multiplex PCR assay. In its TCRdb copy, this immuneACCESS table keeps in-frame sequences only and misses some clones. Where compared with another copy, unresolved V genes explain less than half of these, and the others have no known cause. The sample table shows 90,000 to 150,000 clones, and more than 80% are seen once. 4% to 5% of the sample belongs to the ten largest clones. Sequences were derived from peripheral blood, sampled 28 days after the second dose of the MenACWY control vaccine. These receptors came from an adult who received the MenACWY meningococcal vaccine as a control.

The rearrangement joins TRBV6-5 to TRBJ1-4; 8 bases line up with TRBD1. The CDR3 loop spans 15 amino acids. J lost 4 bases, V lost 4 bases, and 5 bases had no gene match. The V gene's germline CDR1 is MNHEY and CDR2 SVGAGI. CDR3 DNA: TGTGCCAGCAGTTCCCACAGGGGGGATAATGAAAAACTGTTTTTT. It yields the protein CASSSHRGDNEKLFF.

This rearrangement joins TRBV7-9 to TRBJ1-1, with TRBD1 identical over 7 bases. Germline CDR1 and CDR2: SEHNR and FQNEAQ (reference sequence). The CDR3 covers 17 residues. The ends lost 0 bases at V and 1 base at J; junction bases unmatched: 8. Here the CDR3 reads CASSLAGGGEGNTEAFF. The CDR3 nucleotides read TGTGCCAGCAGCTTAGCGGGAGGGGGCGAGGGGAACACTGAAGCTTTCTTT.

The V gene is TRBV6-5, the J gene TRBJ2-2; no clear D. Trimming stripped 0 bases from V and 6 bases from J, with 8 bases between. This CDR3 has 14 amino acids. The germline CDR1 and CDR2 sequences are MNHEY and SVGAGI. In DNA, the CDR3 is TGTGCCAGCAGTTACTCCCGAGTCGCCGGGGAGCTGTTTTTT. It is translated as CASSYSRVAGELFF.

This clone has just a few counts. The V call is TRBV15, the J call TRBJ1-6, with TRBD1 identical over 8 bases. The ends lost 1 base at V and 8 bases at J; junction bases unmatched: 10. Germline values: CDR1 LNHNV, CDR2 YYDKDF (reference sequence). The CDR3 is 17 residues long. The CDR3 protein is CATSRAYSGGADSPLHF. CDR3 in DNA: TGTGCCACCAGCAGAGCCTATTCAGGGGGCGCGGATTCACCCCTCCACTTT.

The CDR3 DNA follows: TGTGCCACCCGAAAGGGGGACGGACGGTCGGTCGGCTACACCTTC. As protein: CATRKGDGRSVGYTF. The rearrangement links TRBV19 to TRBJ1-2; D possibly corresponds to TRBD1 (6 bases). The CDR3 loop spans 15 amino acids. Germline CDR1 and CDR2: LNHDA and SQIVND (reference sequence). Trimming pared 10 bases from V and 8 bases from J, leaving 26 bases between. Using reference TRBV19 and TRBJ1-2 for the parts outside the CDR3, the full variable domain is DGGITQSPKYLFRKEGQNVTLSCEQNLNHDAMYWYRQDPGQGLRLIYYSQIVNDFQKGDIAEGYSVSREKKESFPLTVTSAQKNPTAFYLCATRKGDGRSVGYTFGSGTRLTVV.

This chain links TRBV21-1 with TRBJ1-2. TRBV21-1 is a pseudogene. CDR3 length: 18 amino acids. For the CDR3, the DNA is TGTGCCAGCAGCGACATGCATTCGGGGCAAAATATTGATTATGGCTACACCTTC. The encoded protein is CASSDMHSGQNIDYGYTF.

The V gene is TRBV7-9, the J gene TRBJ1-1, with 8 bases identical to TRBD1. Germline V gene sequence: CDR1 SEHNR, CDR2 FQNEAQ (reference sequence). The CDR3 length is 13 residues. V lost 5 bases, J lost 4 bases, and 3 bases stayed unmatched. Written as DNA, the CDR3 is TGTGCCAGCAGCGTAGGACAGGGCACTGAAGCTTTCTTT. This gives the protein CASSVGQGTEAFF.

The chain uses TRBV5-5 and TRBJ1-4, with D perhaps matching TRBD1 (6 bases). This CDR3 contains 14 residues. Deletions cut 4 bases from V and 4 bases from J, with 11 bases between. The germline V gene encodes CDR1 SGHKS and CDR2 YYEKEE (reference sequence). The CDR3 DNA follows: TGTGCCAGCAGCCAAACAGGGCGTAATGAAAAACTGTTTTTT. Translating gives CASSQTGRNEKLFF.

The chain joins TRBV23-1 to TRBJ2-5; a possible D gene is TRBD2 (5 bases). TRBV23-1 is an open reading frame whose function is uncertain. Deletions cut 0 bases from V and 4 bases from J, with 18 bases between. The CDR3 totals 17 residues. The CDR3: CASSQSSRGVSRETQYF. CDR3 nucleotide sequence: TGCGCCAGCAGTCAATCGAGCCGGGGTGTATCTAGAGAGACCCAGTACTTC.